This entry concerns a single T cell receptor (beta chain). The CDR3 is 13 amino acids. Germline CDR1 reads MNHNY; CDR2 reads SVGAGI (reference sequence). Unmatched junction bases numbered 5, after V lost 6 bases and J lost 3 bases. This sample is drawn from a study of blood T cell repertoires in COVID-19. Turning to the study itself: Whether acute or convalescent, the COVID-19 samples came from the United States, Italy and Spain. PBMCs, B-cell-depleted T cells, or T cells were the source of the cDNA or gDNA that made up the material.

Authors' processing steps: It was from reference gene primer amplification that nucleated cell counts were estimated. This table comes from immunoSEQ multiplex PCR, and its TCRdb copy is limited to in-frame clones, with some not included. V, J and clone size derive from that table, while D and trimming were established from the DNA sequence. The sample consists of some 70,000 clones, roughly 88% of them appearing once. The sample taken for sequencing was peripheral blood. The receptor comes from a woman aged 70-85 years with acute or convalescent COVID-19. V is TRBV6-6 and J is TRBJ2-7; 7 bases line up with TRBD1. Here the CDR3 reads CASRGGTVYEQYF. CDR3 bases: TGTGCCAGCAGAGGGGGCACCGTCTACGAGCAGTACTTC.